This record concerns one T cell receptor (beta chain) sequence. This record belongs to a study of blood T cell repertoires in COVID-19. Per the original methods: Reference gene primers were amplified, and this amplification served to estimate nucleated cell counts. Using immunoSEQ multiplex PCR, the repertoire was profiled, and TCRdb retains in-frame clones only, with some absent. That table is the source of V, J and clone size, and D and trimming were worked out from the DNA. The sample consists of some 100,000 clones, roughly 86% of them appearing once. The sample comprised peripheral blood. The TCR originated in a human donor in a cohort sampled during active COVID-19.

CDR3 sequence reads: CASTGQVGELFF. The CDR3 DNA reads TGTGCCAGCACTGGACAGGTCGGGGAGCTGTTTTTT. V is TRBV6-6 and J is TRBJ2-2; 7 bases fit TRBD1. CDR3 length equals 12 residues. The V gene end was trimmed by 7 bases and the J gene end by 7 bases; junction bases not matched to a gene: 3. CDR1 is MNHNY, CDR2 SVGAGI, per germline (reference sequence).